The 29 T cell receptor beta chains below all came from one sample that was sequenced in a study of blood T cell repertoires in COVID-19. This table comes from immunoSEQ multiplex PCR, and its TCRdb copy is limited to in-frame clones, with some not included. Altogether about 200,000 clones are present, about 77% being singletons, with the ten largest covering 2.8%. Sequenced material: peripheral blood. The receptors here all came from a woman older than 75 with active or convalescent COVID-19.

The CDR3 DNA reads as TGTGCCAGCAGCATACAGGGAACCGGGGAGCTGTTTTTT. Translating gives CASSIQGTGELFF. The chain is built from TRBV7-8 and TRBJ2-2, with D perhaps TRBD1 (6 bases). The CDR3 contains 13 residues. Trimming removed 5 bases from V and 5 bases from J, with 9 bases in between. CDR1 SGHVS and CDR2 FQNEAQ come from the germline V gene.

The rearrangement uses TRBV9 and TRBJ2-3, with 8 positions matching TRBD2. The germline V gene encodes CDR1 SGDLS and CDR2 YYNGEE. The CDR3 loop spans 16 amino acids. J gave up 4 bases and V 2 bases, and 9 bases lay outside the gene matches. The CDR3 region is CASSVGSGAAPDTQYF. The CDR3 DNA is TGTGCCAGCAGCGTGGGTAGCGGGGCGGCCCCAGATACGCAGTATTTT.

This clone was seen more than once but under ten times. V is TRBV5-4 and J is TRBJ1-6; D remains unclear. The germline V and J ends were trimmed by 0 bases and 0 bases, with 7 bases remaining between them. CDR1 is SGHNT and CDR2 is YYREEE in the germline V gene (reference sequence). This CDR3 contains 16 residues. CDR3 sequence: CASSLGRDSYNSPLHF. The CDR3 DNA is TGTGCCAGCAGCTTGGGACGGGACTCCTATAATTCACCCCTCCACTTT.

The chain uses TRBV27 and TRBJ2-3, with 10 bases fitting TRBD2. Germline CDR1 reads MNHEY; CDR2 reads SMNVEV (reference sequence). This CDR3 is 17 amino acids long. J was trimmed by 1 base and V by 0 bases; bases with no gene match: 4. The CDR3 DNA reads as TGTGCCAGCAGTTTATCGGCGCTAGCGGGGGGCACAGATACGCAGTATTTT. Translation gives CASSLSALAGGTDTQYF.

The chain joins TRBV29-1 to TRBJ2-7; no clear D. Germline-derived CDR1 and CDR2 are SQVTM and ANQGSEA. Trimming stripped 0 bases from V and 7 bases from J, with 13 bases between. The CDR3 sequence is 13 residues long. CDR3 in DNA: TGCAGCGTTGAAGAATCGGGTGGTGGTGAGCAGTACTTC. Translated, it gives CSVEESGGGEQYF.

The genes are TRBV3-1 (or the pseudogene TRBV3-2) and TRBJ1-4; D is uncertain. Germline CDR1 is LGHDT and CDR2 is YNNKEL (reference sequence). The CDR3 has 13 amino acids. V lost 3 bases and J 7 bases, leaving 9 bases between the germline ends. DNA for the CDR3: TGTGCCAGCAGCCACCGAGGGAGTGAAAAACTGTTTTTT. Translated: CASSHRGSEKLFF.

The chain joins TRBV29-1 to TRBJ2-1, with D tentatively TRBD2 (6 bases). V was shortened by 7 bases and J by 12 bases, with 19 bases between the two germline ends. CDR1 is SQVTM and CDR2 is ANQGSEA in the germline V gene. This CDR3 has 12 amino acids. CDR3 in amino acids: CSARVGGDRQFF. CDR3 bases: TGCAGCGCCCGGGTGGGCGGGGATAGGCAGTTCTTC.

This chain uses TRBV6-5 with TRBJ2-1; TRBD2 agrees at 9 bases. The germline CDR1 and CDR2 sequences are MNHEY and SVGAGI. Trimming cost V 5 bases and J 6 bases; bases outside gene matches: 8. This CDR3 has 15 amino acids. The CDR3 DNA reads TGTGCCAGCAGTACGGCGGGACTAGCCCCCAATGAGCAGTTCTTC. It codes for CASSTAGLAPNEQFF.

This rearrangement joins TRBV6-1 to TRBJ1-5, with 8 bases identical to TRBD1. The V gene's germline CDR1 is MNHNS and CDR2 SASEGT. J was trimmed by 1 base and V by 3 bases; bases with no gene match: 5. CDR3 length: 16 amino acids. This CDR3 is CASSEQGAMSNQPQHF. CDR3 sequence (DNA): TGTGCCAGCAGTGAGCAGGGGGCGATGAGCAATCAGCCCCAGCATTTT.

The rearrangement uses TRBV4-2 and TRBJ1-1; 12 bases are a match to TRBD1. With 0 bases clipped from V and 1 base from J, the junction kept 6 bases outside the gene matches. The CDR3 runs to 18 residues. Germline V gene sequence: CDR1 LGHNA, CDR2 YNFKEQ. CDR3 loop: CASSQEGQGATSNTEAFF. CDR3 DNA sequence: TGTGCCAGCAGCCAAGAGGGACAGGGGGCTACCTCGAACACTGAAGCTTTCTTT.

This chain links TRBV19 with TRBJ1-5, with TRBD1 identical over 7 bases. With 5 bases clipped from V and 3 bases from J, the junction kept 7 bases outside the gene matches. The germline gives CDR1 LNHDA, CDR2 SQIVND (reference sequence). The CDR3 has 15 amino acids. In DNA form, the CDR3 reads TGTGCCAGTAGTCCACAGGGGAGTACCAATCAGCCCCAGCATTTT. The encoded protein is CASSPQGSTNQPQHF.

The CDR3 DNA follows: TGCGCCAGCAGCTTGTCTCCGACAGGTGGTGGTAACTATGGCTACACCTTC. Translation: CASSLSPTGGGNYGYTF. The chain employs TRBV5-1 and TRBJ1-2, with D perhaps TRBD1 (6 bases). Germline lookup yields CDR1 SGHRS and CDR2 YFSETQ. Trimming removed 1 base from V and 1 base from J, with 17 bases in between. The CDR3 extends over 17 amino acids.

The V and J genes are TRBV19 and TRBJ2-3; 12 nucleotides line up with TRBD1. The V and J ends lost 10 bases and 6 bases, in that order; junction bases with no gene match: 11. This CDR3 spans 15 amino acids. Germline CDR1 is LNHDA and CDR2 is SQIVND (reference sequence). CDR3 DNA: TGTGCCACCTCCTTCGGGACAGGGGGCAGGGATACGCAGTATTTT. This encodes CATSFGTGGRDTQYF.

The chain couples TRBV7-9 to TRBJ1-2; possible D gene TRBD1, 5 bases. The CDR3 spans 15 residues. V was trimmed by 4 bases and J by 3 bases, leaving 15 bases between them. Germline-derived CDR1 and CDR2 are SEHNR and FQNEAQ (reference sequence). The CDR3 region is CASSSSLGQHYGYTF. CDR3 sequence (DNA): TGTGCCAGCAGCTCCTCATTGGGGCAGCACTATGGCTACACCTTC.

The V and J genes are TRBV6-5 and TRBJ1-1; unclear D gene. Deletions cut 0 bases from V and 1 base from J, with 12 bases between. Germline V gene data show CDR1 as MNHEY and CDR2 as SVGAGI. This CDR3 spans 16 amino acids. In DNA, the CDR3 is TGTGCCAGCAGTTACTCTAGGTTAGGAGCGAACACTGAAGCTTTCTTT. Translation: CASSYSRLGANTEAFF.

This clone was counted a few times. Here the CDR3 reads CASSSSGGANEQFF. The DNA for the CDR3 is TGTGCCAGCAGCTCTAGCGGGGGGGCCAATGAGCAGTTCTTC. The chain links TRBV14 to TRBJ2-1; 12 bases align to TRBD2. V dropped 5 bases and J dropped 6; count of bases not matched to a gene: 2. This CDR3 comprises 14 residues. CDR1 SGHDN and CDR2 FVKESK come from the germline V gene.

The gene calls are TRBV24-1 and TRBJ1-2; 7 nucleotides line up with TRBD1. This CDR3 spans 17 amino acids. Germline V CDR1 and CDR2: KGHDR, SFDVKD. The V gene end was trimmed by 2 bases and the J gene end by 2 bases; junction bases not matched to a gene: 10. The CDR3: CATSDSLNRGLNYGYTF. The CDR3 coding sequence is TGTGCCACCAGTGATTCACTCAACAGGGGATTAAACTATGGCTACACCTTC.

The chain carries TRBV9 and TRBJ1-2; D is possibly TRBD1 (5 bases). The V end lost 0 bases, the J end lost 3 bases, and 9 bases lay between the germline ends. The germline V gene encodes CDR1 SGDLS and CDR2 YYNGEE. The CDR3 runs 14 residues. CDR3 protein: CASSVGLGDYGYTF. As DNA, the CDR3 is TGTGCCAGCAGCGTAGGGTTAGGGGACTATGGCTACACCTTC.

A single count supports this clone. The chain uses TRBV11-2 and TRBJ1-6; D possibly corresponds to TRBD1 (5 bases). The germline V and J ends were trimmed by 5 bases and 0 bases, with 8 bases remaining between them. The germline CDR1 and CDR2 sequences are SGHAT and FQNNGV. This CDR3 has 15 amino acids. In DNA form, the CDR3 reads TGTGCCAGCAGCCCAGACAGCTCCTATAATTCACCCCTCCACTTT. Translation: CASSPDSSYNSPLHF.

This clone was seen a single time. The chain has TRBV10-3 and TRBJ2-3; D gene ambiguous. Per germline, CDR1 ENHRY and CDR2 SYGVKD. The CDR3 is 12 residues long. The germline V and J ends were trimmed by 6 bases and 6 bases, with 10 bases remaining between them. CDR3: CAISSNEDTQYF. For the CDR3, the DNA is TGTGCCATCAGCTCAAACGAGGATACGCAGTATTTT.

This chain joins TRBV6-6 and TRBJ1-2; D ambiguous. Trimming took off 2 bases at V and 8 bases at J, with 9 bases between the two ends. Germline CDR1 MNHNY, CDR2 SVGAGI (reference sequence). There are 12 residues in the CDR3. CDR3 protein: CASSYGSLGYTF. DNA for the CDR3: TGTGCCAGCAGTTACGGTAGCCTGGGCTACACCTTC.

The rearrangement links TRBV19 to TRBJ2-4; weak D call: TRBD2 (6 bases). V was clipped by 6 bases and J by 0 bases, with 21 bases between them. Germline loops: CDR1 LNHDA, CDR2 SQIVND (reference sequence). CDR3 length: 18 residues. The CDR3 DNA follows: TGTGCCAGTAGCATCAATCGGGGGTTGGGACTAGCCAAAAACATTCAGTACTTC. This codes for CASSINRGLGLAKNIQYF.

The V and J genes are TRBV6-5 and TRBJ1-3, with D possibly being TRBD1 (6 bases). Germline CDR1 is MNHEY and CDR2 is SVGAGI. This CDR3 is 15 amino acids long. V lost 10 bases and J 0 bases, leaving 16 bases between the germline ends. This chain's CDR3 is CAITRGTLSGNTIYF. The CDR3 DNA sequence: TGTGCCATCACGAGGGGGACACTCTCTGGAAACACCATATATTTT.

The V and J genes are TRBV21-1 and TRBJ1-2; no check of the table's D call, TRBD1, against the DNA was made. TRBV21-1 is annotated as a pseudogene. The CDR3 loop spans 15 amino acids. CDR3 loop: CASSDQPPPQSGYTF. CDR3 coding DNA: TGTGCCAGCAGTGACCAACCACCCCCACAGAGTGGCTACACCTTC.

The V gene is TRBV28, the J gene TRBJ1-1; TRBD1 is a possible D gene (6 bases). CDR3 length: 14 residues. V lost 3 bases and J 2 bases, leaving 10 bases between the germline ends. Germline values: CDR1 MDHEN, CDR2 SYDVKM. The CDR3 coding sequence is TGTGCCAGCAGTTTCCCAGGGGTTAACACTGAAGCTTTCTTT. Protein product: CASSFPGVNTEAFF.

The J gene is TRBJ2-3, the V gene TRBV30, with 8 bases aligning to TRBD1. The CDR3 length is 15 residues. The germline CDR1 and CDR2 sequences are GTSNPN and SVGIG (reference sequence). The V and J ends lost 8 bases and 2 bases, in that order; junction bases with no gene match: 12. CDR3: CAQTFDRGDTDTQYF. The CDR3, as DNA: TGTGCCCAAACCTTTGACAGGGGTGACACAGATACGCAGTATTTT. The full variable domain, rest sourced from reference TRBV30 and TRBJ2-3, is SQTIHQWPATLVQPVGSPLSLECTVEGTSNPNLYWYRQAAGRGLQLLFYSVGIGQISSEVPQNLSASRPQDRQFILSSKKLLLSDSGFYLCAQTFDRGDTDTQYFGPGTRLTVL.

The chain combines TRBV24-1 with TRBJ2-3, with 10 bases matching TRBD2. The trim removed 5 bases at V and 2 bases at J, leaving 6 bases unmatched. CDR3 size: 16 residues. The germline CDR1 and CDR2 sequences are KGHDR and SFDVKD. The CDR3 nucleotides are TGTGCCACCAGTGTTCCTAGCGGGGGTTACACAGATACGCAGTATTTT. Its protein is CATSVPSGGYTDTQYF.

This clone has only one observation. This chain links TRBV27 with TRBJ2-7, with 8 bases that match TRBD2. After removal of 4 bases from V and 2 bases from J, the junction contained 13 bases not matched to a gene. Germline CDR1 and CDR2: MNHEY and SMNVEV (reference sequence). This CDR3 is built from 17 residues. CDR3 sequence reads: CASSSLVTGGMTYEQYF. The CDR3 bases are TGTGCCAGCAGTTCCCTAGTTACGGGGGGGATGACCTACGAGCAGTACTTC.

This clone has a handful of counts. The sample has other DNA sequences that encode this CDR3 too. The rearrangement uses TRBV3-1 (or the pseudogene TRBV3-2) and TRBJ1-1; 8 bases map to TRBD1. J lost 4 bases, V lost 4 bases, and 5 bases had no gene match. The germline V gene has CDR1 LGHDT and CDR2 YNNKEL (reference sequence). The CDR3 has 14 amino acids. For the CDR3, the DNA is TGTGCCAGCAGCCCCCTCACAGGGGGCACTGAAGCTTTCTTT. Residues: CASSPLTGGTEAFF.